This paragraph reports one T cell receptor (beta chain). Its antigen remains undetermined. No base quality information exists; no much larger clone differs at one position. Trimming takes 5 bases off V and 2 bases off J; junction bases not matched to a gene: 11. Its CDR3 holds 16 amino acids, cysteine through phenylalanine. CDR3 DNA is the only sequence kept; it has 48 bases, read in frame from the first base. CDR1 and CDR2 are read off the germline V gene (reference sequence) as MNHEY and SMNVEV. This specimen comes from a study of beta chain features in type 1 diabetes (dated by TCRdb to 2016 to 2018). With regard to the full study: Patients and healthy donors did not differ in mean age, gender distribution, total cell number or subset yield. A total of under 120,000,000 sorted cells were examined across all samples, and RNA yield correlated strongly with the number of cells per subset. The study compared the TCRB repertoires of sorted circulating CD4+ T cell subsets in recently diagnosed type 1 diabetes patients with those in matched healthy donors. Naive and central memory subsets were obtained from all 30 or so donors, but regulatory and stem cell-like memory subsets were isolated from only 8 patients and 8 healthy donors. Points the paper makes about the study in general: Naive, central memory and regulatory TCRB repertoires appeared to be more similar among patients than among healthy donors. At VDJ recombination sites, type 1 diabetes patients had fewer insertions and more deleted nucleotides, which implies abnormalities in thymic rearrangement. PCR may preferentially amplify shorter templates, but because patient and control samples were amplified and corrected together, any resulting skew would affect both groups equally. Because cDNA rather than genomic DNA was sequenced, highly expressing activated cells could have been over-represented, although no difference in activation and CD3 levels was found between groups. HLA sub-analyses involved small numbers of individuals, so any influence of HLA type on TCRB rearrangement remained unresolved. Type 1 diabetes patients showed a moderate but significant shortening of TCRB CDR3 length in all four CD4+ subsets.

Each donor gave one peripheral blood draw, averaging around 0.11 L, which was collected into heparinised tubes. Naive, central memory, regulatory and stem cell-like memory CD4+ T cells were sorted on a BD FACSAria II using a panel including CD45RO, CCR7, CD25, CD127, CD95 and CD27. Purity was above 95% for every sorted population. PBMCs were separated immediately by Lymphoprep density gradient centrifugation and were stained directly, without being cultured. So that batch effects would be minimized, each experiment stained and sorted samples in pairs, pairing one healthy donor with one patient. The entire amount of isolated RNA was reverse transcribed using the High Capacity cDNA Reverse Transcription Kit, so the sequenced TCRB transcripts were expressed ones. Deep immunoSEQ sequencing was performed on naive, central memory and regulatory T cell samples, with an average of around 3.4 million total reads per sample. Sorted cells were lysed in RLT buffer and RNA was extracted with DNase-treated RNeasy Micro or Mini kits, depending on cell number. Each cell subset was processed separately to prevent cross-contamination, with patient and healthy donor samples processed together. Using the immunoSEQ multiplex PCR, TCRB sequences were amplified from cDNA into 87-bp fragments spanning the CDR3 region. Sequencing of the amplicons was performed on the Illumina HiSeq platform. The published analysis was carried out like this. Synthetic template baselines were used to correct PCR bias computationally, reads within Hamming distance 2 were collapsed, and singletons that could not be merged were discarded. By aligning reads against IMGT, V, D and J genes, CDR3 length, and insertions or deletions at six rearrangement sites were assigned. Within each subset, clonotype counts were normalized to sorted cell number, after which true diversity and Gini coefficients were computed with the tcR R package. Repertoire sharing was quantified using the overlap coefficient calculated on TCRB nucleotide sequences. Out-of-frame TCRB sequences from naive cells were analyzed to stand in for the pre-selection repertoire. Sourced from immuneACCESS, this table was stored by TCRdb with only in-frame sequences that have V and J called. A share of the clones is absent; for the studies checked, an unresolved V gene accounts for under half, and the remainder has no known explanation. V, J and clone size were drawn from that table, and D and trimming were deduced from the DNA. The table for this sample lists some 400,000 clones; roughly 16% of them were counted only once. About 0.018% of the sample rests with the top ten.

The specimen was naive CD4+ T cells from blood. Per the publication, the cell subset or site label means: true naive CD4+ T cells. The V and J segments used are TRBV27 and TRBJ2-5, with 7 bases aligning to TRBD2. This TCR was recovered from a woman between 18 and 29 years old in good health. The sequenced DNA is TGTGCCAGCAGTCCCCTGAGAACGCGGGAGCAAGAGACCCAGTACTTC. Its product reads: CASSPLRTREQETQYF.